This TCR beta chain derives from a study of molecular identifiers for immune sequencing clone quantification (dated by TCRdb to the late 2010s). In the study overall: In a replicate experiment, RNA from about 20,000 or 100,000 naive CD8 T cells was split into five aliquots, four of which were sequenced. This methods study benchmarked molecular-identifier clustering-based TCR repertoire sequencing (MIDCIRS) and TCR RNA copy counting, using CD8 T cells to do so. What the research found in general, with its limitations: Spiked-in Jurkat TCR RNA equivalent to a single cell was reported to be detectable even among one million naive CD8 T cells. Naive libraries contained spiked-in Jurkat TCR RNA (roughly 10 copies' worth), which is not part of the donor repertoire. Modeling estimated around 3.2 recovered TCR RNA copies per cell, compared with approximately 9.5 by digital PCR, which implies approximately 30% capture efficiency. When barcode sub-clustering was omitted, TCR diversity was inflated by chimeric consensus sequences, with chimeras reaching as high as 47%. The sizes of highly expanded clones could end up underestimated when identical TCR molecules share a barcode. In CMV-specific effector cells, clones with more than 20 RNA copies contained over 98% of molecules, whereas in naive cells such clones contained under 1% of molecules.

This clonotype was recorded at least ten times. No cognate antigen has been identified for it. Base qualities are not provided; no much larger clone lies one nucleotide away. Receptor amplification or capture employed PCR. Sequencing was carried out with a NextSeq 500. Preparation of bulk TCR libraries followed a previously described approach, with the TCR primers listed in Table S5. Total RNA was purified with the Qiagen AllPrep DNA/RNA kit. Before any analysis, reads coming from multiple sequencing runs of the same library were combined into one pool. As for the authors' bioinformatics: Reads were retained only if the reads had an exact TCR constant sequence, and the retained reads were trimmed to 150 nt and grouped according to their 12-nt molecular barcodes. Reads inside each barcode group were sub-clustered using a 15% Levenshtein threshold, and a quality-weighted consensus sequence was constructed for each RNA molecule. Non-functional sequences were excluded, and lower-count sequences lying one edit away from another sequence were also excluded. Barcode sub-clusters with fewer than 20% of the maximum read count were removed, based on fitting two negative binomial distributions. Clones were called with MiXCR by TCRdb after fastp trimmed the public reads at Q25, and only in-frame beta chains were retained. Here each entry gathers all rows of one CDR3 protein and keeps the most common genes and DNA. The V and J calls come from TCRdb's annotation, not from the publication. Across this sample there are approximately 550,000 distinct CDR3 sequences, with about 25% seen only once. The ten largest clones capture around 0.79% of the sample.

Libraries of naive CD8 T cells were generated from about 20,000 to 1,000,000 sorted cells, with 10%, 30% or 50% of the purified RNA used. On a BD FACSAria II, naive CD8 T cells were FACS-sorted as CD8+CD4-CCR7+CD45RA+ and collected into RLT Plus buffer. To test detection sensitivity, Jurkat RNA equivalent to over 8 TCR copies was spiked into samples of roughly 18,000-1,000,000 naive CD8 T cells. CD8 T cells were enriched using RosetteSep CD8+ T Cell Enrichment Cocktail and Ficoll-Paque, and the enriched cells then underwent ACK red cell lysis. Cut back by 0 bases and 2 bases, the V and J ends lie 8 bases apart. The CDR3 holds 15 amino acids from the cysteine to the phenylalanine. The DNA shown is the 45-base CDR3, in frame from base 1. CDR1 MGHRA and CDR2 YSYEKL are derived from the germline V gene.

This receptor was obtained from a human donor in good health. Some libraries in this study had Jurkat cell RNA spiked in. The chain is encoded by TRBV4-1 joined to TRBJ1-5; the D gene is perhaps TRBD1, on 5 matching bases. Specimen: naive CD8+ T cells from blood, with Jurkat cell RNA spiked in. In the paper's terms, the cell subset or site label means: FACS-sorted CD8+CD4-CCR7+CD45RA+ naive T cells. CDR3 protein: CASSQEGVGNQPQHF. In nucleotides, the sequence is TGCGCCAGCAGCCAAGAGGGGGTGGGCAATCAGCCCCAGCATTTT.